The T cell receptor (beta chain) described here comes from a study of blood T cell repertoires in COVID-19 (dated by TCRdb to the early 2020s). Regarding the complete study: Samples covering the acute and convalescent phases of COVID-19 were provided by collaborators in the United States, Italy and Spain. The material from the prospective study consisted of cDNA or gDNA derived from T cells, B-cell-depleted T cells, or PBMCs. The dataset comprised deeply sampled blood TCRbeta repertoires from subjects exposed to, actively infected with, or recovered from COVID-19. The repertoires were released in a freely available public database meant as a resource for research on the immune response to SARS-CoV-2. Samples were obtained from the ongoing ImmuneRACE study (first 160 participants) and from 950 to 1,500 subjects provided by 6 global collaborators. The sample metadata nearly always contained a de-identified subject ID, COVID-19 status, age in years and sex. HLA class I and class II types, where available, came from metadata supplied by the sample provider rather than from assay-based typing.

With respect to this clone: Its antigen is currently not known. No much larger clone is present one base from it, and per-base qualities are unavailable.

Collaborating institutions collected whole blood in K2EDTA tubes following their own protocols. Collaborator samples were shipped for TCRbeta analysis as frozen whole blood, isolated PBMCs, or DNA extracted from either sample type. The study at large found these results: Clinical and demographic metadata were provided uncurated, with the amount varying by source and participant.

TCRbeta CDR3 regions were amplified from genomic DNA using the immunoSEQ Assay, a bias-controlled multiplex PCR. Per the authors' processing: The number of nucleated cells in each sample was estimated from the amplification of reference gene primers within the assay. Sequence reads were collapsed and filtered to measure the absolute abundance of every unique TCRbeta CDR3 rearrangement. For each sample, productive Simpson clonality was calculated as the square root of Simpson's diversity index across productive rearrangements. This immuneACCESS table, as held by TCRdb, lists in-frame sequences with V and J called but not all clones. Of the missing ones, under half trace to an unresolved V gene in checked studies; the others have no known cause. The V and J calls and the clone size are those of that table, but D and trimming were determined from the DNA. Here the sample has 150,000 or so clones; about three quarters occur a single time. Clones ranked in the top ten supply roughly 8.9% of the sample.

CDR1 and CDR2 are drawn from the germline V gene: LGHNA, YSLEER. Its CDR3 holds 15 amino acids, cysteine through phenylalanine. Of the read, only the CDR3 DNA is kept; its 45 bases are in frame from base 1. V ends up 6 bases short and J 2 bases short, with an unmatched junction base count of 5. Sequencing used peripheral blood. The receptor chain draws on TRBV4-3 and TRBJ2-7, and 12 bases in between align with TRBD2. The receptor was isolated from a woman in her forties or fifties with active or convalescent COVID-19. At the DNA level, the sequence is TGCGCCAGCAGGCAGACTAGCGGGGGTGCCTACGAGCAGTACTTC. It translates to CASRQTSGGAYEQYF.